These 16 T cell receptor beta chains originate from one sample sequenced in a study of regulatory T cells in long-lasting Graves disease. HTBI primers from iRepertoire and Arm-PCR of CDR3 regions yielded the TCR beta libraries. TCRdb re-derived calls from the multiplex PCR reads in MiXCR, one entry per CDR3 protein. The data contain a few hundred thousand distinct CDR3 sequences, roughly 23% of them singletons. Time point here: persistent/refractory GD, antithyroid drugs over 5 years with positive TRAb. PBMCs were the source of the RNA used for TCR sequencing. Source: peripheral blood mononuclear cells (PBMCs), taken when the disease was refractory, from a patient treated with antithyroid drugs. The receptors here all came from a woman aged 40-49 years with Graves disease.

The rearrangement uses TRBV29-1 and TRBJ2-5; 7 bases are shared with TRBD1. Germline-derived CDR1 and CDR2 are SQVTM and ANQGSEA. V lost 7 bases to trimming and J lost 6 bases; unmatched junction nucleotides: 11. There are 13 residues in the CDR3. The CDR3 sequence: CSARDSLYKTQYF. The CDR3 DNA sequence: TGCAGCGCACGGGACAGCCTCTATAAGACCCAGTACTTC.

This clonotype has ten or more counts. The rearrangement uses TRBV20-1 and TRBJ2-7; tentatively, D is TRBD1 or TRBD2 (6 bases each). CDR3 length: 14 residues. Germline values: CDR1 DFQATT, CDR2 SNEGSKA (reference sequence). Trimming shortened V by 5 bases and J by 2 bases, and 16 bases separated the two germline ends. The CDR3 DNA reads TGCAGTGCTGTAGGGGGGCGCGATACCTACGAGCAGTACTTC. Its protein product is CSAVGGRDTYEQYF.

This clonotype has just a few counts. An end of the junction differs from the germline gene, which may be a read error. V and J are TRBV5-1 and TRBJ1-1, with D possibly matching TRBD1 (5 bases). The CDR3 spans 13 residues. CDR1 and CDR2 (germline): SGHRS, YFSETQ. CDR3 amino acids: CASKQVGDTEAFF. For the CDR3, the DNA is TGTGCCAGCAAACAGGTCGGGGACACTGAAGCTTTCTTT.

With respect to this clonotype: This clone may be a read error of a much larger clone one base away. In nucleotides, the CDR3 is TGTGCCAGCAGCCAAGACAGGGTTGTACCCAAAAACATTCAGTACTTC. Translation: CASSQDRVVPKNIQYF. The J gene is TRBJ2-4, the V gene TRBV7-8; 7 positions agree with TRBD1. V lost 5 bases, J lost 2 bases, and 9 bases stayed unmatched. Looked up from germline, CDR1 is SGHVS and CDR2 is FQNEAQ. The CDR3 contains 16 residues.

The chain combines TRBV9 with TRBJ2-5; D may correspond to TRBD1 or TRBD2 (6 bases each). The CDR3 has 15 residues. Looked up from germline, CDR1 is SGDLS and CDR2 is YYNGEE. With 0 bases removed from V and 5 bases from J, the gap between germline ends came to 14 bases. The CDR3 is CASSVEGGRQETQYF. In nucleotides, the CDR3 is TGTGCCAGCAGCGTAGAGGGGGGAAGGCAGGAGACCCAGTACTTC.

The chain has TRBV6-5 and TRBJ2-2; weak D call: TRBD2 (5 bases). Germline V gene data show CDR1 as MNHEY and CDR2 as SVGAGI. Deletions cut 4 bases from V and 3 bases from J, with 12 bases between. CDR3 size: 15 residues. The CDR3 DNA sequence: TGTGCCAGCAGTTCTCTCGGGGTGGACACCGGGGAGCTGTTTTTT. Its protein product is CASSSLGVDTGELFF.

In the case of this clonotype: This may be a read error, as it is one base from a much larger clone. J is TRBJ2-7 and V is TRBV7-2, with D possibly matching TRBD2 (6 bases). The germline V gene encodes CDR1 SGHTA and CDR2 FQGNSA. The V gene lost 4 bases and the J gene lost 3 bases, with 10 bases spanning the gap. This CDR3 has 13 amino acids. CDR3 DNA sequence: TGTGCCAGCAGCTGGGACGGGGGCTACGAGCAGTACTTC. Its translation is CASSWDGGYEQYF.

This clonotype was detected ten times or more. The genes are TRBV28 and TRBJ1-2; 11 nucleotides match TRBD1. Germline V gene lookup returns CDR1 MDHEN and CDR2 SYDVKM. V trimming: 5 bases; J trimming: 12 bases; junction bases outside the gene matches: 8. The CDR3 has 13 residues. CDR3: CASSPGTGGRDTF. The CDR3 DNA reads as TGTGCCAGCAGTCCCGGGACAGGGGGTAGAGACACCTTC.

This clonotype was counted only a few times. The chain combines TRBV19 with TRBJ1-2; no firm D call. This CDR3 comprises 15 residues. Between the trimmed V and J ends, which lost 7 bases and 5 bases, there was a span of 20 bases. In germline, CDR1 is LNHDA, CDR2 SQIVND (reference sequence). This CDR3 is CASTISRLGGYGYTF. CDR3 nucleotides: TGTGCCAGTACCATATCCAGACTTGGCGGGTATGGCTACACCTTC.

The J gene is TRBJ1-1, the V gene TRBV7-2, with 7 bases lining up with TRBD1. Per germline, CDR1 SGHTA and CDR2 FQGNSA. The CDR3 spans 15 residues. Germline trimming cut 3 bases from V and 5 bases from J; bases unmatched to any gene: 9. CDR3 in DNA: TGTGCCAGCAGCTTTTCGACAGGGTCGGGGACTGAAGCTTTCTTT. Its translation: CASSFSTGSGTEAFF.

This clonotype was picked up many times. The chain has TRBV28 and TRBJ1-2, with D perhaps matching TRBD1 (6 bases). V was trimmed by 8 bases and J by 3 bases, leaving 7 bases between them. The germline gives CDR1 MDHEN, CDR2 SYDVKM. This CDR3 comprises 11 residues. The CDR3 sequence is CASGTHYGYTF. DNA for the CDR3: TGTGCCAGCGGGACACACTATGGCTACACCTTC.

CDR3: CASSQGLDRPQETQYF. The DNA for the CDR3 is TGCGCCAGCAGCCAAGGTCTGGACAGGCCCCAAGAGACCCAGTACTTC. V and J are TRBV4-3 and TRBJ2-5; TRBD1 matches 7 bases. Germline-derived CDR1 and CDR2 are LGHNA and YSLEER. The V gene end was trimmed by 1 base and the J gene end by 1 base; junction bases not matched to a gene: 6. CDR3 length equals 16 residues.

The chain is built from TRBV7-9 and TRBJ2-7; D is possibly TRBD2 (5 bases). CDR1 is SEHNR, CDR2 FQNEAQ, per germline (reference sequence). The V and J ends lost 2 bases and 0 bases respectively, with 8 bases between them. CDR3 size: 14 residues. DNA for the CDR3: TGTGCCAGCAGCTTAAGGGCGGGCTCCTACGAGCAGTACTTC. Its protein product is CASSLRAGSYEQYF.

A word on this clonotype: A read error may be the cause here, since a much bigger clone is one base away. The V gene is TRBV28, the J gene TRBJ2-2, with 8 bases that match TRBD2. The germline CDR1 and CDR2 sequences are MDHEN and SYDVKM. The CDR3 runs 15 residues. The CDR3 nucleotides read TGTGCCAGCAGTCATGTCTTCGGGGGGGCCGGGGAGCTGTCTTTT. As protein: CASSHVFGGAGELSF.

This clonotype occurred many times. The V gene is TRBV28, the J gene TRBJ2-7, with D possibly TRBD2 on 5 matching bases. Germline CDR1 and CDR2: MDHEN and SYDVKM. V was shortened by 10 bases and J by 2 bases, with 15 bases between the two germline ends. This CDR3 comprises 13 residues. The CDR3 loop is CATSMRVPYEQYF. CDR3 nucleotide sequence: TGTGCCACCTCAATGCGGGTACCCTACGAGCAGTACTTC.

The chain links TRBV6-1 to TRBJ2-7, with D unresolved. Germline V gives CDR1 MNHNS, CDR2 SASEGT. The V gene lost 0 bases and the J gene lost 6 bases, with 6 bases spanning the gap. The CDR3 is made up of 12 amino acids. This CDR3 reads CASSEADLEQYF. The CDR3 bases are TGTGCCAGCAGTGAAGCAGACCTCGAGCAGTACTTC.